This TCR beta chain derives from a study of CXCR3-negative and CXCR3-positive naive CD8 T cells. Study-level findings and limits: The study found that naive CXCR3-negative and CXCR3-positive cells shared TRBV-TRBJ usage, while memory cells differed. Naive subsets were similarly diverse, while memory CD8+ repertoires were much less diverse.

Remarks on this clonotype: What it recognizes is unknown.

The CDR3 loop spans 15 amino acids. Preparation of TRB cDNA libraries relied on 5' RACE carrying UMI labels. TCRdb re-called the 5' RACE reads and catalogs CDR3 proteins one per entry, DNA excluded. In total, the table holds 40,000 to 45,000 distinct CDR3 sequences. Sequencing was performed on memory CD8+ T cells from blood. The rearrangement joins TRBV12-3 or TRBV12-4 to TRBJ1-3; checking the TCRdb D call of TRBD1 is not possible without DNA. The sequence was obtained from a human donor in good health. Some clones in this sample may be carry-over from other donors' samples. CDR3 amino acids: CASSFPGEPGNTIYF.